The 26 T cell receptor beta chains reported below all come from one sample, sequenced in a study of T cell responses to AZD1222 COVID-19 vaccine. Assay used: immunoSEQ multiplex PCR; TCRdb lists only in-frame clones, some missing. This sample has some 150,000 clones, with about 90% found just once. The sequenced sample was peripheral blood, obtained on day 0 of AZD1222 vaccination. The source of these receptors is an adult in good health.

This chain connects TRBV19 to TRBJ1-4; tentative D call: TRBD1 (5 bases). The CDR3 totals 14 residues. Trimming took off 8 bases at V and 3 bases at J, with 13 bases between the two ends. Germline CDR1 is LNHDA and CDR2 is SQIVND (reference sequence). Written as DNA, the CDR3 is TGTGCCAGTTCCTCACAGGCAGCTAATGAAAAACTGTTTTTT. Amino acids: CASSSQAANEKLFF.

The chain carries TRBV7-9 and TRBJ2-7; D is perhaps TRBD2 (6 bases). This CDR3 has 13 residues. Trimming pared 1 base from V and 7 bases from J, leaving 11 bases between. In germline, CDR1 is SEHNR, CDR2 FQNEAQ (reference sequence). The CDR3 is CASSLGGVREQYF. CDR3 nucleotide sequence: TGTGCCAGCAGCTTAGGGGGGGTCAGGGAGCAGTACTTC.

This clone has just a few counts. The chain joins TRBV2 to TRBJ2-1, with D perhaps being TRBD1 or TRBD2 (5 bases each). The CDR3 runs to 11 residues. Germline V gene sequence: CDR1 SNHLY, CDR2 FYNNEI. Trimming removed 7 bases from V and 6 bases from J, with 7 bases in between. CDR3 sequence: CASTRGNEQFF. CDR3 in DNA: TGTGCCAGCACGAGGGGCAATGAGCAGTTCTTC.

The chain is built from TRBV7-6 and TRBJ2-5; the match to TRBD2 covers 9 bases. Germline V gene sequence: CDR1 SGHVS, CDR2 FNYEAQ. The CDR3 contains 19 residues. V lost 1 base and J lost 0; bases outside the gene matches: 12. The CDR3 bases are TGTGCCAGCAGCTTAGTGGCTGGGCTAGCGGGGAGGTACCAAGAGACCCAGTACTTC. Translating gives CASSLVAGLAGRYQETQYF.

This chain uses TRBV29-1 with TRBJ1-3; no firm D call. Per germline, CDR1 SQVTM and CDR2 ANQGSEA. Trimming shortened V by 4 bases and J by 3 bases, and 10 bases separated the two germline ends. The CDR3 extends over 13 amino acids. The CDR3 DNA is TGCAGCGTTGGACGAGGTGTTGGAAACACCATATATTTT. Amino acids: CSVGRGVGNTIYF.

The V call is TRBV7-2, the J call TRBJ1-5; no reliable D call. Germline V gives CDR1 SGHTA, CDR2 FQGNSA. Between the trimmed V and J ends, which lost 8 bases and 3 bases, there was a span of 14 bases. CDR3 size: 14 residues. The CDR3 coding sequence is TGTGCCAGCCGGTTGGCAGGTAACAATCAGCCCCAGCATTTT. Its translation: CASRLAGNNQPQHF.

By proportion, this clone is medium-sized (0.01 to 0.1%). Here the CDR3 DNA reads TGTGCCAGCAGGACAGGGGGTGGGGAGACCCAGTACTTC. As protein: CASRTGGGETQYF. The chain uses TRBV6-5 and TRBJ2-5; 9 nucleotides agree with TRBD1. This CDR3 is built from 13 residues. The junction had 4 bases not matched to a gene; V was cut back by 6 bases and J by 5 bases. Germline V gives CDR1 MNHEY, CDR2 SVGAGI.

Notes on this clone: A junction boundary mismatches the germline segment, possibly from a read error. This chain joins TRBV6-5 and TRBJ2-1, with TRBD2 as a possible D gene (6 bases). CDR1 and CDR2 (germline): MNHEY, SVGAGI. CDR3 length: 12 amino acids. In DNA form, the CDR3 reads TGTGCCAGCTCTTTTTTAGGCAGGGACTCGGTCTTC. Protein product: CASSFLGRDSVF.

The chain carries TRBV7-6 and TRBJ1-4; 12 bases are a match to TRBD1. Germline CDR1 reads SGHVS; CDR2 reads FNYEAQ. Trimming at V came to 4 bases and at J to 2 bases, leaving 5 bases not matched to a gene. This CDR3 comprises 17 residues. The CDR3 DNA reads as TGTGCCAGCAGCTCGGGACAGGGGGCTCGGACTAATGAAAAACTGTTTTTT. Protein product: CASSSGQGARTNEKLFF.

The chain has TRBV2 and TRBJ2-1; 12 bases line up with TRBD2. The germline gives CDR1 SNHLY, CDR2 FYNNEI. V was clipped by 6 bases and J by 9 bases; unmatched bases: 6. The CDR3 length is 14 residues. CDR3 sequence reads: CASRLAGGVGEQFF. CDR3 in DNA: TGTGCCAGCAGGCTAGCGGGGGGGGTAGGTGAGCAGTTCTTC.

CDR3 nucleotides: TGTGCCAGCAGCCCGACGACTAGCGGGGGCACAGATACGCAGTATTTT. Its protein is CASSPTTSGGTDTQYF. The chain carries TRBV11-2 and TRBJ2-3; 11 nucleotides match TRBD2. The CDR3 is made up of 16 amino acids. V lost 5 bases and J lost 1; bases outside the gene matches: 5. In germline, CDR1 is SGHAT, CDR2 FQNNGV.

In this sample, this clone turned up a few times. This chain connects TRBV5-6 to TRBJ2-5; D gene unclear. The CDR3 loop spans 14 amino acids. Per germline, CDR1 SGHDT and CDR2 YYEEEE. V was shortened by 0 bases and J by 2 bases, with 8 bases between the two germline ends. The CDR3 reads CASSLGGLQETQYF. CDR3 in DNA: TGTGCCAGCAGCTTGGGGGGTCTTCAAGAGACCCAGTACTTC.

J is TRBJ2-6 and V is TRBV19; possibly TRBD2 for D (5 bases). From germline, CDR1 is LNHDA and CDR2 SQIVND (reference sequence). The CDR3 runs 14 residues. Deletions cut 10 bases from V and 4 bases from J, with 14 bases between. The CDR3 nucleotides read TGTGCCACTGGACTGGGTTGGGGGGCCAACGTCCTGACTTTC. This gives the protein CATGLGWGANVLTF.

V usage is TRBV11-3 and J usage is TRBJ2-2, with 9 bases that match TRBD1. The trim removed 5 bases at V and 7 bases at J, leaving 5 bases unmatched. CDR3 size: 14 residues. Germline loops: CDR1 SGHNT, CDR2 YENEEA. As DNA, the CDR3 is TGTGCCAGCAGCCAGTGGACAGGGGACGGGGAGCTGTTTTTT. Translated: CASSQWTGDGELFF.

The chain carries TRBV7-6 and TRBJ1-1; D gene unclear. This CDR3 has 15 residues. Looked up from germline, CDR1 is SGHVS and CDR2 is FNYEAQ. Trimming removed 2 bases from V and 4 bases from J, with 14 bases in between. CDR3 nucleotide sequence: TGTGCCAGCAGCTTAAGGATGGAAGTGACCACTGAAGCTTTCTTT. Amino acids: CASSLRMEVTTEAFF.

The V gene is TRBV2, the J gene TRBJ1-6; possibly TRBD1 for D (5 bases). CDR3 length: 13 amino acids. Germline V gene data show CDR1 as SNHLY and CDR2 as FYNNEI. Trimming shortened V by 3 bases and J by 7 bases, and 7 bases separated the two germline ends. The DNA for the CDR3 is TGTGCCAGCAGTGATGGGGGGAATTCACCCCTCCACTTT. Its translation is CASSDGGNSPLHF.

The V call is TRBV14, the J call TRBJ2-2, with D tentatively TRBD1 or TRBD2 (5 bases each). CDR3 length equals 16 residues. CDR1 is SGHDN and CDR2 is FVKESK in the germline V gene. V was clipped by 6 bases and J by 2 bases, with 16 bases between them. CDR3 in DNA: TGTGCCAGCAGACTACCCGGGACCGGTAACACCGGGGAGCTGTTTTTT. This codes for CASRLPGTGNTGELFF.

In nucleotides, the CDR3 is TGTGCCAGCACCGAGCTGGCCAACACTGAAGCTTTCTTT. Encoded protein: CASTELANTEAFF. This chain uses TRBV6-5 with TRBJ1-1; D is uncertain. V was pared by 7 bases and J by 2 bases, with 11 bases between. Looked up from germline, CDR1 is MNHEY and CDR2 is SVGAGI. CDR3 length equals 13 residues.

The chain employs TRBV19 and TRBJ2-5, with 16 nucleotides matching TRBD2. CDR1 and CDR2 (germline): LNHDA, SQIVND (reference sequence). This CDR3 is built from 16 residues. With V trimmed by 5 bases and J by 5 bases, 5 bases remained unmatched. The DNA for the CDR3 is TGTGCCAGTAGTTTTGGGACTAGCGGGAGGGGGGAGACCCAGTACTTC. Its translation is CASSFGTSGRGETQYF.

This clone appeared once. The V and J genes are TRBV28 and TRBJ1-4, with D hard to call. Germline V CDR1 and CDR2: MDHEN, SYDVKM. Trimming left V 4 bases short and J 8 bases short, with 11 bases between. This CDR3 is built from 13 residues. CDR3 amino acids: CASSSSDREKLFF. CDR3 sequence (DNA): TGTGCCAGCAGTTCGTCGGATCGGGAAAAACTGTTTTTT.

The chain has TRBV5-4 and TRBJ2-5; tentatively, D is TRBD2 (6 bases). Trimming left V 4 bases short and J 10 bases short, with 20 bases between. Germline V CDR1 and CDR2: SGHNT, YYREEE (reference sequence). This CDR3 spans 14 amino acids. As DNA, the CDR3 is TGTGCCAGCAGCCGGGGACTTTCTGACGGAAGCCAGTACTTC. This codes for CASSRGLSDGSQYF.

This sequence joins TRBV4-3 and TRBJ2-1; possible D gene TRBD1, 5 bases. Per the germline V gene, CDR1 is LGHNA and CDR2 is YSLEER. CDR3 length: 15 amino acids. V was cut by 1 base and J by 5 bases, with 12 bases left in between. Here the CDR3 reads CASSQVGSGHNEQFF. The DNA for the CDR3 is TGCGCCAGCAGCCAAGTAGGGTCAGGGCACAATGAGCAGTTCTTC.

This sequence joins TRBV5-1 and TRBJ2-2; 7 nucleotides line up with TRBD2. Germline CDR1 is SGHRS and CDR2 is YFSETQ. There are 16 residues in the CDR3. V lost 1 base, J lost 2 bases, and 5 bases stayed unmatched. In nucleotides, the CDR3 is TGCGCCAGCAGCTTGACGGGCGGGAGCAACACCGGGGAGCTGTTTTTT. Amino acids: CASSLTGGSNTGELFF. The whole variable domain, remainder taken from reference TRBV5-1 and TRBJ2-2, is KAGVTQTPRYLIKTRGQQVTLSCSPISGHRSVSWYQQTPGQGLQFLFEYFSETQRNKGNFPGRFSGRQFSNSRSEMNVSTLELGDSALYLCASSLTGGSNTGELFFGEGSRLTVL.

V is TRBV30 and J is TRBJ1-4; D is undetermined. Germline V CDR1 and CDR2: GTSNPN, SVGIG (reference sequence). This CDR3 has 14 amino acids. The V gene lost 5 bases and the J gene lost 7 bases, with 17 bases spanning the gap. The CDR3 DNA sequence: TGTGCCTGGGATGGTAGGGAAGAGACTGAAAAACTGTTTTTT. It translates to CAWDGREETEKLFF.

The V and J genes are TRBV9 and TRBJ2-3; TRBD2 aligns across 8 bases. The CDR3 length is 15 residues. V dropped 4 bases and J dropped 0; count of bases not matched to a gene: 4. Germline lookup yields CDR1 SGDLS and CDR2 YYNGEE. CDR3 coding DNA: TGTGCCAGCAGCCCGCGGACTAGCAGCACAGATACGCAGTATTTT. Translated, it gives CASSPRTSSTDTQYF.

This chain links TRBV29-1 with TRBJ2-1, with D uncertain. The V and J ends lost 6 bases and 6 bases respectively, with 12 bases between them. Per germline, CDR1 SQVTM and CDR2 ANQGSEA. This CDR3 comprises 12 residues. For the CDR3, the DNA is TGCAGCGTCGCCAGAGGAGCCAATGAGCAGTTCTTC. It yields the protein CSVARGANEQFF.